This T cell receptor beta chain stems from a study of blood T cell repertoires in COVID-19. Overall study context: The United States, Italy and Spain were the sources of the acute and convalescent COVID-19 samples. PBMCs, B-cell-depleted T cells, or T cells provided the cDNA or gDNA that made up the material.

Germline loops: CDR1 MNHNY, CDR2 SVGAGI (reference sequence). The CDR3 spans 15 residues. Trimming cost V 6 bases and J 8 bases, with 20 bases left between them. Original analysis: Amplified reference gene primers provided the basis for estimating nucleated cell counts. Sequenced by immunoSEQ multiplex PCR; TCRdb stores in-frame clones only, minus some. V and J calls and clone size are copied from that table; D and trimming were computed from the DNA. In the table there are roughly 250,000 clones, about 93% of which are singletons. This chain connects TRBV6-6 to TRBJ1-3; possibly TRBD1 for D (5 bases). Sequencing input: peripheral blood. This TCR derives from a man under 40 with COVID-19, enrolled during active disease. In DNA, the CDR3 is TGTGCCAGCAGACCAGCACGCGGGACTGGGGACACCATATATTTT. Protein product: CASRPARGTGDTIYF.